These 32 T cell receptor beta chains were sequenced from one sample in a study of T cell changes during pregnancy in multiple sclerosis. The data were produced by immunoSEQ multiplex PCR, yet TCRdb's version contains in-frame clones alone and is incomplete. The data hold 95,000 to 100,000 clones, with roughly 94% observed a single time. Sequences were derived from peripheral blood, sampled after pregnancy. These receptors came from a female donor in good health, enrolled as a control in a pregnancy study.

This chain joins TRBV4-1 and TRBJ2-3; 11 nucleotides match TRBD2. The V and J ends lost 6 bases and 5 bases, in that order; junction bases with no gene match: 13. From germline, CDR1 is MGHRA and CDR2 YSYEKL. This CDR3 has 17 residues. In nucleotides, the CDR3 is TGCGCCAGCAGGCGAGGAATAGCGGGGGGGCGGGGAGATACGCAGTATTTT. Translated, it gives CASRRGIAGGRGDTQYF.

The chain is built from TRBV6-5 and TRBJ2-1; TRBD2 is a possible D gene (5 bases). Trimming removed 6 bases at V and 8 bases at J, with 17 bases between. Germline V gene sequence: CDR1 MNHEY, CDR2 SVGAGI. This CDR3 contains 14 residues. CDR3 protein: CASRDWAGRHEQFF. CDR3 DNA: TGTGCCAGCAGGGACTGGGCTGGTAGGCATGAGCAGTTCTTC.

The chain has TRBV10-3 and TRBJ2-5; 9 nucleotides line up with TRBD2. Germline V gene data show CDR1 as ENHRY and CDR2 as SYGVKD. This CDR3 comprises 15 residues. V was clipped by 8 bases and J by 2 bases; unmatched bases: 9. The CDR3 loop is CAISGSGSMQETQYF. CDR3 nucleotides: TGTGCCATCTCTGGTAGCGGGAGTATGCAAGAGACCCAGTACTTC.

The chain is built from TRBV30 and TRBJ2-1, with 10 bases identical to TRBD2. Germline V gene data show CDR1 as GTSNPN and CDR2 as SVGIG (reference sequence). This CDR3 comprises 14 residues. The V gene end was trimmed by 0 bases and the J gene end by 10 bases; junction bases not matched to a gene: 6. The CDR3 spells CAWSVAGGTGEQFF. The CDR3 DNA reads TGTGCCTGGAGTGTAGCGGGGGGGACCGGGGAGCAGTTCTTC. Full variable domain (outside the CDR3, taken from reference TRBV30 and TRBJ2-1): SQTIHQWPATLVQPVGSPLSLECTVEGTSNPNLYWYRQAAGRGLQLLFYSVGIGQISSEVPQNLSASRPQDRQFILSSKKLLLSDSGFYLCAWSVAGGTGEQFFGPGTRLTVL.

This rearrangement joins TRBV5-1 to TRBJ1-1, with D tentatively TRBD1 (5 bases). Trimming removed 0 bases from V and 3 bases from J, with 12 bases in between. The CDR3 covers 15 residues. The germline V gene encodes CDR1 SGHRS and CDR2 YFSETQ. CDR3: CASSLAGQGDTEAFF. For the CDR3, the DNA is TGCGCCAGCAGCTTGGCCGGGCAGGGCGACACTGAAGCTTTCTTT.

V is TRBV5-5 and J is TRBJ1-5; 7 bases fit TRBD1. CDR3 length equals 14 residues. Trimming took 7 bases from V and 5 from J; bases not matched to a gene: 9. Germline CDR1 and CDR2: SGHKS and YYEKEE (reference sequence). The CDR3 nucleotides are TGTGCCAGCTCCAGGGACAGTTCGCATCAGCCCCAGCATTTT. Encoded protein: CASSRDSSHQPQHF.

The chain carries TRBV6-1 and TRBJ2-1; 8 nucleotides match TRBD1. The V gene's germline CDR1 is MNHNS and CDR2 SASEGT. After removal of 7 bases from V and 7 bases from J, the junction contained 12 bases not matched to a gene. The CDR3 runs to 15 residues. Written as DNA, the CDR3 is TGTGCCAGCACTCCCGGACAGGGTCCAGGGAATGAGCAGTTCTTC. This gives the protein CASTPGQGPGNEQFF.

The rearrangement links TRBV5-1 to TRBJ2-1; 7 positions agree with TRBD1. Germline V gene lookup returns CDR1 SGHRS and CDR2 YFSETQ. The CDR3 length is 15 residues. V lost 0 bases, J lost 4 bases, and 4 bases stayed unmatched. The CDR3 loop is CASSLVPDRYNEQFF. CDR3 nucleotides: TGCGCCAGCAGCTTGGTCCCGGACAGGTACAATGAGCAGTTCTTC.

J is TRBJ2-3 and V is TRBV19, with D tentatively TRBD1 (5 bases). This CDR3 region has 14 residues. The V and J ends lost 7 bases and 2 bases respectively, with 13 bases between them. Germline V gives CDR1 LNHDA, CDR2 SQIVND (reference sequence). The CDR3 loop is CASTTSGFTDTQYF. The CDR3 nucleotides read TGTGCCAGTACTACCTCAGGGTTCACAGATACGCAGTATTTT.

The chain combines TRBV9 with TRBJ1-2; D ambiguous. The length of the CDR3 is 12 residues. Trimming took off 0 bases at V and 10 bases at J, with 10 bases between the two ends. Per germline, CDR1 SGDLS and CDR2 YYNGEE. The CDR3: CASSVGAGYYTF. The CDR3 DNA follows: TGTGCCAGCAGCGTAGGAGCGGGGTACTACACCTTC.

The chain employs TRBV5-1 and TRBJ2-3; 9 nucleotides match TRBD1. The V gene end was trimmed by 5 bases and the J gene end by 0 bases; junction bases not matched to a gene: 13. The V gene's germline CDR1 is SGHRS and CDR2 YFSETQ. The CDR3 sequence is 18 residues long. CDR3 nucleotide sequence: TGCGCCAGCAGTCCTCAACCGGGACAGGGTCCTAGCACAGATACGCAGTATTTT. It codes for CASSPQPGQGPSTDTQYF.

V is TRBV7-9 and J is TRBJ2-5, with 8 positions matching TRBD2. The J call may be in error: the DNA end matches TRBJ2-7 better. The germline CDR1 and CDR2 sequences are SEHNR and FQNEAQ (reference sequence). The CDR3 covers 14 residues. The CDR3 is CASSFTTSAYEQYF. CDR3 bases: TGTGCCAGCAGCTTCACGACTAGCGCCTACGAGCAGTACTTC.

The CDR3: CSVDSGGNTGELFF. The CDR3 DNA reads TGCAGCGTTGATTCAGGGGGGAACACCGGGGAGCTGTTTTTT. This chain links TRBV29-1 with TRBJ2-2; the match to TRBD1 covers 7 bases. This CDR3 region has 14 residues. With V trimmed by 3 bases and J by 1 base, 2 bases remained unmatched. The germline V gene has CDR1 SQVTM and CDR2 ANQGSEA.

The chain uses TRBV7-9 and TRBJ2-7, with 10 bases that match TRBD2. CDR3 length: 16 amino acids. V trimming: 6 bases; J trimming: 5 bases; junction bases outside the gene matches: 13. Germline loops: CDR1 SEHNR, CDR2 FQNEAQ (reference sequence). This chain's CDR3 is CASSQTSGVGGNEQYF. In DNA form, the CDR3 reads TGTGCCAGCAGTCAAACTAGCGGGGTGGGCGGAAACGAGCAGTACTTC.

This clone was seen only a few times. The chain combines TRBV5-4 with TRBJ1-2; 7 bases map to TRBD1. Per germline, CDR1 SGHNT and CDR2 YYREEE (reference sequence). This CDR3 is built from 13 residues. With V trimmed by 4 bases and J by 4 bases, 4 bases remained unmatched. CDR3 region: CASSDQGGYGYTF. The CDR3 DNA reads TGTGCCAGCAGCGACCAGGGGGGCTATGGCTACACCTTC.

The CDR3 coding sequence is TGTGCCTGGAGTCCAACGGGACAGGGGGCGGTTGGCTACACCTTC. It translates to CAWSPTGQGAVGYTF. V and J are TRBV30 and TRBJ1-2; 12 bases are a match to TRBD1. This CDR3 is 15 amino acids long. With V trimmed by 2 bases and J by 7 bases, 8 bases remained unmatched. CDR1 and CDR2 (germline): GTSNPN, SVGIG (reference sequence). The full variable domain, its missing parts supplied by reference TRBV30 and TRBJ1-2, is SQTIHQWPATLVQPVGSPLSLECTVEGTSNPNLYWYRQAAGRGLQLLFYSVGIGQISSEVPQNLSASRPQDRQFILSSKKLLLSDSGFYLCAWSPTGQGAVGYTFGSGTRLTVV.

The V call is TRBV10-3, the J call TRBJ1-2; TRBD1 matches 9 bases. The CDR3 consists of 15 residues. V lost 3 bases, J lost 6 bases, and 8 bases stayed unmatched. Germline lookup yields CDR1 ENHRY and CDR2 SYGVKD. The CDR3 sequence is CAISDLTGQGHGYTF. CDR3 sequence (DNA): TGTGCCATCAGTGATCTCACCGGACAGGGGCATGGCTACACCTTC.

This chain connects TRBV7-9 to TRBJ2-2; 7 nucleotides align to TRBD1. V shed 1 base and J 3 bases; nucleotides not matched to a gene: 5. The CDR3 spans 16 residues. Germline V gene data show CDR1 as SEHNR and CDR2 as FQNEAQ (reference sequence). CDR3 nucleotides: TGTGCCAGCAGCTTAGGAGGGGGCCGGGACACCGGGGAGCTGTTTTTT. This encodes CASSLGGGRDTGELFF. Complete variable domain (other parts from reference TRBV7-9 and TRBJ2-2): DTGVSQNPRHKITKRGQNVTFRCDPISEHNRLYWYRQTLGQGPEFLTYFQNEAQLEKSRLLSDRFSAERPKGSFSTLEIQRTEQGDSAMYLCASSLGGGRDTGELFFGEGSRLTVL.

V is TRBV9 and J is TRBJ2-3; D perhaps matches TRBD2 (7 bases). The germline V and J ends were trimmed by 4 bases and 1 base, with 16 bases remaining between them. The CDR3 is 16 residues long. The germline gives CDR1 SGDLS, CDR2 YYNGEE. CDR3 in amino acids: CASSRRGSGGTDTQYF. Here the CDR3 DNA reads TGTGCCAGCAGCCGTAGGGGGAGCGGGGGCACAGATACGCAGTATTTT. The full variable domain, in which reference TRBV9 and TRBJ2-3 provide the parts outside the CDR3, is DSGVTQTPKHLITATGQRVTLRCSPRSGDLSVYWYQQSLDQGLQFLIQYYNGEERAKGNILERFSAQQFPDLHSELNLSSLELGDSALYFCASSRRGSGGTDTQYFGPGTRLTVL.

The chain uses TRBV6-6 and TRBJ2-5, with a tentative D call TRBD2 (5 bases). This CDR3 contains 13 residues. Germline CDR1 MNHNY, CDR2 SVGAGI (reference sequence). V was shortened by 8 bases and J by 3 bases, with 13 bases between the two germline ends. The CDR3, as DNA: TGTGCCAGCTCACCAGCGGTCGAAGAGACCCAGTACTTC. Encoded protein: CASSPAVEETQYF.

In this sample, this clone turned up once. V is TRBV27 and J is TRBJ1-3, with TRBD1 as a possible D gene (5 bases). The CDR3 runs to 14 residues. Looked up from germline, CDR1 is MNHEY and CDR2 is SMNVEV (reference sequence). The V end lost 6 bases, the J end lost 2 bases, and 11 bases lay between the germline ends. CDR3 in DNA: TGTGCCAGCAGGGGGCTGAGTACTGGAAACACCATATATTTT. This gives the protein CASRGLSTGNTIYF.

The genes are TRBV9 and TRBJ2-7; D ambiguous. V lost 3 bases and J 0 bases, leaving 13 bases between the germline ends. The CDR3 loop spans 15 amino acids. Germline CDR1 is SGDLS and CDR2 is YYNGEE. The CDR3, as DNA: TGTGCCAGCAGCGAAACTACTACGAGCTCCTACGAGCAGTACTTC. This translates into CASSETTTSSYEQYF.

The rearrangement uses TRBV29-1 and TRBJ2-2; tentatively, D is TRBD1 (5 bases). V was trimmed by 5 bases and J by 4 bases, leaving 11 bases between them. This CDR3 has 13 residues. CDR1 and CDR2 (germline): SQVTM, ANQGSEA. For the CDR3, the DNA is TGCAGCGTTTGGAGTAGGGGCACCGGGGAGCTGTTTTTT. Translation gives CSVWSRGTGELFF.

The V and J genes are TRBV28 and TRBJ1-5; D may be TRBD1 (5 bases). The CDR3 sequence is 12 residues long. V was shortened by 7 bases and J by 7 bases, with 11 bases between the two germline ends. Germline V gives CDR1 MDHEN, CDR2 SYDVKM. The CDR3 reads CASTLGGQPQHF. The CDR3 DNA sequence: TGTGCCAGCACCCTGGGGGGACAGCCCCAGCATTTT.

The rearrangement uses TRBV10-3 and TRBJ2-3; 7 bases map to TRBD1. The trim removed 6 bases at V and 0 bases at J, leaving 9 bases unmatched. Germline CDR1 ENHRY, CDR2 SYGVKD. CDR3 length: 16 residues. CDR3 nucleotide sequence: TGTGCCATCAGCAGCTTACAGGGACAGAGCACAGATACGCAGTATTTT. This gives the protein CAISSLQGQSTDTQYF.

This chain links TRBV5-5 with TRBJ2-5; 8 bases align to TRBD1. Germline assignment: CDR1 SGHKS and CDR2 YYEKEE (reference sequence). CDR3 size: 14 residues. The V and J ends lost 0 bases and 5 bases, in that order; junction bases with no gene match: 3. CDR3 nucleotide sequence: TGTGCCAGCAGCTTGGGGACAGGGAGGGAGACCCAGTACTTC. This translates into CASSLGTGRETQYF.

This chain uses TRBV7-3 with TRBJ1-1; weak D call: TRBD1 (5 bases). Germline V gene sequence: CDR1 SGHTA, CDR2 FQGTGA. The CDR3 consists of 14 residues. Trimming removed 3 bases at V and 4 bases at J, with 12 bases between. As DNA, the CDR3 is TGTGCCAGCAGCTTCACAGGTCCGGGCACTGAAGCTTTCTTT. This sequence encodes CASSFTGPGTEAFF.

This chain connects TRBV11-3 to TRBJ2-2; possibly TRBD2 for D (6 bases). V lost 0 bases to trimming and J lost 3 bases, with 23 bases between them. CDR1 is SGHNT and CDR2 is YENEEA in the germline V gene. CDR3 length: 20 amino acids. The CDR3 loop reads CASSLEVGGIGRPYTGELFF. In nucleotides, the CDR3 is TGTGCCAGCAGCTTAGAGGTAGGAGGGATCGGCCGACCTTACACCGGGGAGCTGTTTTTT.

This rearrangement joins TRBV19 to TRBJ1-1; no clear D gene. CDR3 length: 16 residues. The germline gives CDR1 LNHDA, CDR2 SQIVND (reference sequence). V was pared by 3 bases and J by 4 bases, with 18 bases between. The CDR3 loop is CASSIGYLGRATEAFF. The CDR3 nucleotides read TGTGCCAGTAGTATCGGCTATCTCGGGCGGGCCACTGAAGCTTTCTTT.

The rearrangement links TRBV27 to TRBJ2-3, with 11 bases fitting TRBD2. V shed 6 bases, J shed 3 bases, and the junction held 11 bases outside the gene matches. Germline-derived CDR1 and CDR2 are MNHEY and SMNVEV (reference sequence). The CDR3 has 17 amino acids. CDR3 sequence reads: CASRYGTSGSFTDTQYF. CDR3 nucleotides: TGTGCCAGCAGATACGGAACTAGCGGGAGCTTTACAGATACGCAGTATTTT.

This chain connects TRBV29-1 to TRBJ2-1; the match to TRBD2 covers 11 bases. The CDR3 contains 15 residues. V gave up 1 base and J gave up 6 bases; unmatched junction bases: 5. Germline CDR1 SQVTM, CDR2 ANQGSEA. The CDR3 region has the DNA TGCAGCGTTGAAGGACTAGCGGGAAACTTCAATGAGCAGTTCTTC. This sequence encodes CSVEGLAGNFNEQFF.

The chain links TRBV6-5 to TRBJ1-1, with TRBD1 matching over 8 bases. The CDR3 is made up of 15 amino acids. Losses at the gene ends were 2 bases for V and 1 base for J; bases not matched to a gene: 3. Germline assignment: CDR1 MNHEY and CDR2 SVGAGI. The CDR3 nucleotides read TGTGCCAGCAGTTACGCCGGACAGGGGAACACTGAAGCTTTCTTT. This codes for CASSYAGQGNTEAFF.